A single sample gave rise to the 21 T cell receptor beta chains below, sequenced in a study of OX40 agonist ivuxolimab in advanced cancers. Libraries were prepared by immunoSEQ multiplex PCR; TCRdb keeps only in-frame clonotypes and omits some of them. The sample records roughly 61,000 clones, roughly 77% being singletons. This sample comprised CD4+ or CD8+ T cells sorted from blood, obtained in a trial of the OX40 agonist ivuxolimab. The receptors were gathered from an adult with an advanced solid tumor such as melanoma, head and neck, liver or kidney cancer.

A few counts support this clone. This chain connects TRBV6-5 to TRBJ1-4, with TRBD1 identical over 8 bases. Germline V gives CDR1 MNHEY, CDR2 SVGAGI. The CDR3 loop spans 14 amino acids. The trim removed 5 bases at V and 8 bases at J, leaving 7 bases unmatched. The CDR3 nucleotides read TGTGCCAGCAGTCCGGGACAGGAGGCCGAAAAACTGTTTTTT. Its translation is CASSPGQEAEKLFF.

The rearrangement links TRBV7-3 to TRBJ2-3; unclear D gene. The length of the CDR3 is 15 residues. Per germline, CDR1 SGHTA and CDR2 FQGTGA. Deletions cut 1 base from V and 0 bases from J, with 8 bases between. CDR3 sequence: CASSLRGASTDTQYF. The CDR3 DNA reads TGTGCCAGCAGCTTAAGGGGTGCTAGCACAGATACGCAGTATTTT.

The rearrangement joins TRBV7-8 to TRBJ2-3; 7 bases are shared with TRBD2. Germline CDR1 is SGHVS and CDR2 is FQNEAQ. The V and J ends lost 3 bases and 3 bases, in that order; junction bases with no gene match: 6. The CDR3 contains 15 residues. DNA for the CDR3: TGTGCCAGCAGCTTGTATCGCGGGGGAACAGATACGCAGTATTTT. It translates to CASSLYRGGTDTQYF. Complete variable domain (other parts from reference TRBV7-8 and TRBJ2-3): GAGVSQSPRYKVAKRGQDVALRCDPISGHVSLFWYQQALGQGPEFLTYFQNEAQLDKSGLPSDRFFAERPEGSVSTLKIQRTQQEDSAVYLCASSLYRGGTDTQYFGPGTRLTVL.

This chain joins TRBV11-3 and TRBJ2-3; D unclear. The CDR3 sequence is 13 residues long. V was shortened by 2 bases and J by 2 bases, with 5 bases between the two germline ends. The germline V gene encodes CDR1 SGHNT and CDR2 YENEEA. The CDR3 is CASSLPITDTQYF. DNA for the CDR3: TGTGCCAGCAGCTTACCCATCACAGATACGCAGTATTTT.

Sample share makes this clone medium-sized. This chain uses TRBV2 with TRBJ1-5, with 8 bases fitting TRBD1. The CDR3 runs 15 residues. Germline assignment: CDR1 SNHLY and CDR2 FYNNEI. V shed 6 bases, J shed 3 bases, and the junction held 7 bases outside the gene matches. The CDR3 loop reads CASSLRTGSNQPQHF. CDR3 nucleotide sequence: TGTGCCAGCAGCCTGAGGACAGGGTCCAATCAGCCCCAGCATTTT.

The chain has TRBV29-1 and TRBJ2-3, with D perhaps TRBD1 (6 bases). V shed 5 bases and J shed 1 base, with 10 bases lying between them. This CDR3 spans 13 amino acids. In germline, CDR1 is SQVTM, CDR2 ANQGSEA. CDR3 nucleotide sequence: TGCAGCGTTCGGGCAGGGGGCACAGATACGCAGTATTTT. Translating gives CSVRAGGTDTQYF.

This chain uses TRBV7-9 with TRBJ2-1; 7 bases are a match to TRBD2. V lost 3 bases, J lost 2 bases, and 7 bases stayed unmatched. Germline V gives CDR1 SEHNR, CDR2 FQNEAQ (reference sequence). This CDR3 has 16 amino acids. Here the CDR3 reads CASSFLRLAPYNEQFF. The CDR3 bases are TGTGCCAGCAGCTTCCTACGACTAGCCCCCTACAATGAGCAGTTCTTC.

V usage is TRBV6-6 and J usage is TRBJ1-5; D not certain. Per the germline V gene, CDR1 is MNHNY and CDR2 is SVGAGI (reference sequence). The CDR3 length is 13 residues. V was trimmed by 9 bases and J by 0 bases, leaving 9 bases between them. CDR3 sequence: CARESDSNQPQHF. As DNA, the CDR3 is TGTGCCAGAGAGTCGGATAGCAATCAGCCCCAGCATTTT.

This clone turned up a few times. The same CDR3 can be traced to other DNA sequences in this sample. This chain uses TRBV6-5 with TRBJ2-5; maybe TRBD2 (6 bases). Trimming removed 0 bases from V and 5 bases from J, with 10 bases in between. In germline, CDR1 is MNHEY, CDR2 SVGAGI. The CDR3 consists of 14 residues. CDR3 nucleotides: TGTGCCAGCAGTTACTCGGGAGGTTCGGAGACCCAGTACTTC. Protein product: CASSYSGGSETQYF.

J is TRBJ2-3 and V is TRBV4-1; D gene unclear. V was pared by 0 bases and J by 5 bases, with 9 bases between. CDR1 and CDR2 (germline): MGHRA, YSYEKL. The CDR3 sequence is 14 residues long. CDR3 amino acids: CASSQELLEDTQYF. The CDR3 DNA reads TGCGCCAGCAGCCAAGAACTACTGGAAGATACGCAGTATTTT.

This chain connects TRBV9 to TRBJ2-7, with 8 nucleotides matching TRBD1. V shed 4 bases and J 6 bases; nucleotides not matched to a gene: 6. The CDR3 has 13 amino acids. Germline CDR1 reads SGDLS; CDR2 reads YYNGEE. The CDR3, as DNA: TGTGCCAGCAGCATCACTACAGGGGGCGAGCAGTACTTC. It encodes CASSITTGGEQYF.

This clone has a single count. This chain's CDR3 is CASSFRPGQGVYEQYF. In DNA form, the CDR3 reads TGTGCCAGCAGTTTTCGTCCGGGGCAGGGGGTCTACGAGCAGTACTTC. J is TRBJ2-5 and V is TRBV28, with 7 nucleotides matching TRBD1. The DNA end is a closer match to TRBJ2-7, so the J assignment may be wrong. Germline CDR1 is MDHEN and CDR2 is SYDVKM. This CDR3 is built from 16 residues.

For the CDR3, the DNA is TGTGCCAGCAGTGCTTGGGCAGGACCAATCTACGAGCAGTACTTC. Its translation: CASSAWAGPIYEQYF. V usage is TRBV6-1 and J usage is TRBJ2-7; D is ambiguous. V lost 4 bases, J lost 3 bases, and 16 bases lay in between. The CDR3 loop spans 15 amino acids. Germline loops: CDR1 MNHNS, CDR2 SASEGT.

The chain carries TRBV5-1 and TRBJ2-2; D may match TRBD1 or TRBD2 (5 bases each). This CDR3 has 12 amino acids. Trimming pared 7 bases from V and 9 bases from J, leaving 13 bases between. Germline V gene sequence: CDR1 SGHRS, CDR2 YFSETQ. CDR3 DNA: TGCGCCAGCCGACTTGGGACCCGGGAGCTGTTTTTT. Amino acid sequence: CASRLGTRELFF.

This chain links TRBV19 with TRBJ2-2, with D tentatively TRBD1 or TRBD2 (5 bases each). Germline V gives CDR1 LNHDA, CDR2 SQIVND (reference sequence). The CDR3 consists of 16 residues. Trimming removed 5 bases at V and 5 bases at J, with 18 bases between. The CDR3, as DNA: TGTGCCAGTAGTCCCGGGACGGGTCGTCGGACCGGGGAGCTGTTTTTT. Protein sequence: CASSPGTGRRTGELFF.

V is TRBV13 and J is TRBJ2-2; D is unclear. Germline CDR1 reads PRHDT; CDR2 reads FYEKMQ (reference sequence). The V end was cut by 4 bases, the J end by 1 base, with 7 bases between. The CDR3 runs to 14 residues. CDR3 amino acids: CASSSGRNTGELFF. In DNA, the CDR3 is TGTGCCAGCAGCTCCGGACGGAACACCGGGGAGCTGTTTTTT.

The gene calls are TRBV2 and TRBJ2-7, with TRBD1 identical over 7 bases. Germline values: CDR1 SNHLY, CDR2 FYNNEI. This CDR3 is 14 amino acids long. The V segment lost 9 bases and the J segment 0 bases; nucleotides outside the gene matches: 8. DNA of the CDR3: TGTGCCAGTAATAAACAGGGGACCTCCTACGAGCAGTACTTC. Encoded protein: CASNKQGTSYEQYF.

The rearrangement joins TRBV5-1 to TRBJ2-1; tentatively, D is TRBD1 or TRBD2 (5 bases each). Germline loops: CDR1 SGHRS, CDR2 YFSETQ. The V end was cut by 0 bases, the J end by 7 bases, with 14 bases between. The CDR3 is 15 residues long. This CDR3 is CASSLAGAALNEQFF. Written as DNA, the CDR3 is TGCGCCAGCAGCTTGGCCGGGGCAGCACTTAATGAGCAGTTCTTC. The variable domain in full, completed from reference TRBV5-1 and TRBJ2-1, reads KAGVTQTPRYLIKTRGQQVTLSCSPISGHRSVSWYQQTPGQGLQFLFEYFSETQRNKGNFPGRFSGRQFSNSRSEMNVSTLELGDSALYLCASSLAGAALNEQFFGPGTRLTVL.

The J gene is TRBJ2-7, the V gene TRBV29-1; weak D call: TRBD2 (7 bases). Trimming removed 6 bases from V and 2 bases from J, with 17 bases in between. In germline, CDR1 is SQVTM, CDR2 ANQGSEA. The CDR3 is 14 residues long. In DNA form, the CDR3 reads TGCAGCGTGGGGGGCGGGGGAGTAACCTACGAGCAGTACTTC. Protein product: CSVGGGGVTYEQYF.

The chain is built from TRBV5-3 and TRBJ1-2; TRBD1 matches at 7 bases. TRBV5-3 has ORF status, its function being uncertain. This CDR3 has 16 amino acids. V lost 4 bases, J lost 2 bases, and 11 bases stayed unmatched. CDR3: CARSIGPGQPNYGYTF. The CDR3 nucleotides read TGTGCCAGAAGCATAGGGCCGGGACAGCCAAACTATGGCTACACCTTC.

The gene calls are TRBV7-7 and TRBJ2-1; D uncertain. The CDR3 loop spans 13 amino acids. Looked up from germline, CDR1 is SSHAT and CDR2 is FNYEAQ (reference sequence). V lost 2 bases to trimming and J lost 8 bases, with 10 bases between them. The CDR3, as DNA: TGTGCCAGCAGCTTATCCCCGAACTATGAGCAGTTCTTC. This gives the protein CASSLSPNYEQFF.